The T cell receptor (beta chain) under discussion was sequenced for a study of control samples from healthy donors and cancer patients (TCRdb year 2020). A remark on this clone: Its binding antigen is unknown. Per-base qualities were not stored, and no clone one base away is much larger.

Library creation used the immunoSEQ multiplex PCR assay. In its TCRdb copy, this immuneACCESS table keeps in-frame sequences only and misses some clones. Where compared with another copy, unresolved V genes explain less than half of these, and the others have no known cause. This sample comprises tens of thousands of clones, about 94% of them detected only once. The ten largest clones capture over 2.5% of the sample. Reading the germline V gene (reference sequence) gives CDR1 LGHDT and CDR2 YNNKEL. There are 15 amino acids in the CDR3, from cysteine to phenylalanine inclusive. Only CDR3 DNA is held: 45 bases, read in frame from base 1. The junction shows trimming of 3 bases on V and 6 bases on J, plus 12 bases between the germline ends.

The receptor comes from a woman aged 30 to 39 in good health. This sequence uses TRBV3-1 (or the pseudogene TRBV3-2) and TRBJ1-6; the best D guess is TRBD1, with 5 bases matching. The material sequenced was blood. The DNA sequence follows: TGTGCCAGCAGCCAGTCAGACAGTGGTAATTCACCCCTCCACTTT. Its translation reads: CASSQSDSGNSPLHF.